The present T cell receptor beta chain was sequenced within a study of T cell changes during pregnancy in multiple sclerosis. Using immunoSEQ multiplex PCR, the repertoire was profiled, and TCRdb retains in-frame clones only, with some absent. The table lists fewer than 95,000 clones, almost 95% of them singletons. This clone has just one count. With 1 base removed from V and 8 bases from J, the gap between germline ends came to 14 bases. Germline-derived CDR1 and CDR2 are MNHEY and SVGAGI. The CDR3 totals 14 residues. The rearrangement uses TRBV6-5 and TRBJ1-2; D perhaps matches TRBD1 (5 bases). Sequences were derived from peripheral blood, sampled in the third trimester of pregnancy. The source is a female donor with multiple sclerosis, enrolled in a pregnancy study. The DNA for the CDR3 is TGTGCCAGCAGTTACTTAAGGGGTCAGGGCGGCTACACCTTC. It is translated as CASSYLRGQGGYTF.